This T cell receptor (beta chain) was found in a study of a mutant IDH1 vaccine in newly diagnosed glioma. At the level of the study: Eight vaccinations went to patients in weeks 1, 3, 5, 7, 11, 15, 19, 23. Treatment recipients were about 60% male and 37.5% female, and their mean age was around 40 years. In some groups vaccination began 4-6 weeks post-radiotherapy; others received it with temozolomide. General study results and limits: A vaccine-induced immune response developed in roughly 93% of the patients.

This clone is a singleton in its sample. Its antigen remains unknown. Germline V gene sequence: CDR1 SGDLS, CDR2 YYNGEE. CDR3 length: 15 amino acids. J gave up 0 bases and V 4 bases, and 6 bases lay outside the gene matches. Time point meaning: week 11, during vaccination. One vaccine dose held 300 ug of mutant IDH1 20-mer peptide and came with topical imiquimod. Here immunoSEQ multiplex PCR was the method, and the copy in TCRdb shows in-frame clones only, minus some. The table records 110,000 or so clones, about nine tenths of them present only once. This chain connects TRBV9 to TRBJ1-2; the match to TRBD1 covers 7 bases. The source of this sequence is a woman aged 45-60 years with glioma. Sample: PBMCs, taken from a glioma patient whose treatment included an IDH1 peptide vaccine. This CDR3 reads CASSTGTVTNYGYTF. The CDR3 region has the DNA TGTGCCAGCAGCACCGGGACAGTTACTAACTATGGCTACACCTTC.